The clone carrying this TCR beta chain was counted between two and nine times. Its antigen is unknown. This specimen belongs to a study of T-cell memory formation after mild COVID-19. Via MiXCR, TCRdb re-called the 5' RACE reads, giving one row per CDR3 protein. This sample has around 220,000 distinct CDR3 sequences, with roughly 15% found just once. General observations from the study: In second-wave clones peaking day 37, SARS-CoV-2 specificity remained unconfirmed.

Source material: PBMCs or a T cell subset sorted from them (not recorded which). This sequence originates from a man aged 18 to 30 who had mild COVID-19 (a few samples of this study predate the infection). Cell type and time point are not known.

In DNA form, the CDR3 reads TGCGCCAGCAGCACCTACCCTGGGGAGGGGGGCTACAATGAGCAGTTCTTC. Its translation: CASSTYPGEGGYNEQFF. The V gene is TRBV5-1, the J gene TRBJ2-1, with D tentatively TRBD2 (7 bases). Germline V lookup: CDR1 SGHRS, CDR2 YFSETQ. CDR3 length equals 17 residues. V lost 4 bases, J lost 3 bases, and 20 bases lay in between.